Below are 9 T cell receptor beta chains sequenced from a single sample in a study of pediatric ulcerative colitis. One to two pinch biopsies were taken from the rectum during colonoscopy. TCRdb's table, derived via immunoSEQ multiplex PCR, lists solely in-frame clones and lacks some. The sample shows under 20,000 clones, 74% of them seen only once. The sample consisted of gut tissue. The receptor set was obtained from a boy aged 5-17 years with moderate ulcerative colitis.

The rearrangement uses TRBV9 and TRBJ2-7; TRBD1 agrees at 7 bases. The CDR3 spans 15 residues. CDR1 is SGDLS and CDR2 is YYNGEE in the germline V gene. Trimming cost V 2 bases and J 0 bases; bases outside gene matches: 5. In DNA form, the CDR3 reads TGTGCCAGCAGCGTGGGACAGTCAATCTCCTACGAGCAGTACTTC. Translation: CASSVGQSISYEQYF.

The rearrangement links TRBV7-9 to TRBJ1-2; D possibly corresponds to TRBD1 (5 bases). The CDR3 is 13 amino acids. The germline V gene encodes CDR1 SEHNR and CDR2 FQNEAQ (reference sequence). The V end lost 1 base, the J end lost 7 bases, and 10 bases lay between the germline ends. The CDR3 loop is CASSLGRGSGYTF. The DNA for the CDR3 is TGTGCCAGCAGCTTAGGAAGGGGAAGTGGCTACACCTTC.

The chain combines TRBV12-5 with TRBJ2-1; 10 bases match TRBD2. V lost 3 bases and J lost 5; bases outside the gene matches: 7. This CDR3 spans 16 amino acids. CDR1 is LGHNT and CDR2 is FRNRAP in the germline V gene. CDR3 residues: CASGFEWTSGHNEQFF. The DNA for the CDR3 is TGTGCTAGTGGTTTTGAGTGGACTAGCGGCCACAATGAGCAGTTCTTC.

The V call is TRBV4-2, the J call TRBJ2-3; 8 nucleotides agree with TRBD2. Germline lookup yields CDR1 LGHNA and CDR2 YNFKEQ. The CDR3 sequence is 16 residues long. The ends lost 0 bases at V and 0 bases at J; junction bases unmatched: 2. The DNA for the CDR3 is TGTGCCAGCAGCCAAGATTCGGGGGGGAGCACAGATACGCAGTATTTT. Protein sequence: CASSQDSGGSTDTQYF.

V gene TRBV4-3 combines with J gene TRBJ2-2; TRBD1 matches at 7 bases. With 0 bases clipped from V and 6 bases from J, the junction kept 4 bases outside the gene matches. The CDR3 contains 15 residues. Germline V gene lookup returns CDR1 LGHNA and CDR2 YSLEER. The CDR3 loop reads CASSQEEGASGELFF. CDR3 DNA sequence: TGCGCCAGCAGCCAAGAAGAGGGGGCCTCCGGGGAGCTGTTTTTT.

This chain connects TRBV9 to TRBJ2-3, with TRBD1 identical over 8 bases. The length of the CDR3 is 15 residues. Germline V gene sequence: CDR1 SGDLS, CDR2 YYNGEE. V gave up 2 bases and J gave up 0 bases; unmatched junction bases: 2. This CDR3 is CASSVGQASTDTQYF. The CDR3 DNA is TGTGCCAGCAGCGTGGGACAGGCTAGCACAGATACGCAGTATTTT.

The chain links TRBV18 to TRBJ1-5; 8 nucleotides line up with TRBD1. The CDR3 runs 18 residues. Unmatched junction bases numbered 12, after V lost 3 bases and J lost 2 bases. Germline CDR1 reads KGHSH; CDR2 reads LQKENI. The CDR3 coding sequence is TGTGCCAGCTCACCTCCCTCAGGGGGCAGAAATGGCAATCAGCCCCAGCATTTT. It is translated as CASSPPSGGRNGNQPQHF.

This sequence joins TRBV28 and TRBJ1-2, with 10 bases that match TRBD1. Germline loops: CDR1 MDHEN, CDR2 SYDVKM. Trimming removed 4 bases from V and 5 bases from J; junction bases left unmatched: 7. The CDR3 runs to 15 residues. CDR3 sequence (DNA): TGTGCCAGCAGTTCCATGACAGGGGGCGGGTATGGCTACACCTTC. It is translated as CASSSMTGGGYGYTF.

A single count supports this clone. This chain links TRBV6-1 with TRBJ1-6, with D tentatively TRBD1 (6 bases). Germline values: CDR1 MNHNS, CDR2 SASEGT. CDR3 length equals 15 residues. Trimming shortened V by 2 bases and J by 7 bases, and 12 bases separated the two germline ends. The CDR3 sequence is CASSEMEGGNSPLHF. DNA of the CDR3: TGTGCCAGCAGTGAAATGGAGGGGGGGAATTCACCCCTCCACTTT.